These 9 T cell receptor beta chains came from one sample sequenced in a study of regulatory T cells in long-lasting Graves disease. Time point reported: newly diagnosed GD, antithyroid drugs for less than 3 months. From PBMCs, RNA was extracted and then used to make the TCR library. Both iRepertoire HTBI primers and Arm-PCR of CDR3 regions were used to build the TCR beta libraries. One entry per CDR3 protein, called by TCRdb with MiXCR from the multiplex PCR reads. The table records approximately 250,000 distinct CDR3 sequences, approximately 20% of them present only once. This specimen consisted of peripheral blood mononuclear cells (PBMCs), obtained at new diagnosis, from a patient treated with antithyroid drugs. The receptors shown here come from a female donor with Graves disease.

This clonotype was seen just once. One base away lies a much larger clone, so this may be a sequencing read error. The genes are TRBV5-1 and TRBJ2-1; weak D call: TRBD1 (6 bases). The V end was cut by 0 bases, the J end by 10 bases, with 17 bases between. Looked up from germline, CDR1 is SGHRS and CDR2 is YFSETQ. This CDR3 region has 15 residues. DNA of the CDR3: TGCGCCAGCAGCTTGGGGGCCGGGACAAGCTACGAGCAGTTCTTC. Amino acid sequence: CASSLGAGTSYEQFF.

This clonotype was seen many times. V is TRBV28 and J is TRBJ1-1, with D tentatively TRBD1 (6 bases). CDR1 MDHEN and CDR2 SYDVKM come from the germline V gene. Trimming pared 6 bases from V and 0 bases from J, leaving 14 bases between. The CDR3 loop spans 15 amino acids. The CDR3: CASSPQGPMNTEAFF. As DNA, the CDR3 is TGTGCCAGCAGCCCCCAGGGGCCCATGAACACTGAAGCTTTCTTT.

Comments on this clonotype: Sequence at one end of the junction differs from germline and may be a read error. The CDR3 DNA is TGTGCCAGCACGGTTCTAAGCTCCCACAATGAGCAGTTCTTC. Translation gives CASTVLSSHNEQFF. The chain couples TRBV2 to TRBJ2-1; D remains unclear. The germline V gene encodes CDR1 SNHLY and CDR2 FYNNEI. The CDR3 runs 14 residues.

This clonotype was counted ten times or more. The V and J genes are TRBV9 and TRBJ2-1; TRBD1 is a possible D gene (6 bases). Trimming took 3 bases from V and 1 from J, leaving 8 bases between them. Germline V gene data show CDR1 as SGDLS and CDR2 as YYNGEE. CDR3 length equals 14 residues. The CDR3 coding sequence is TGTGCCAGCAGCGCGGACAGTTCCTACAATGAGCAGTTCTTC. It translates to CASSADSSYNEQFF.

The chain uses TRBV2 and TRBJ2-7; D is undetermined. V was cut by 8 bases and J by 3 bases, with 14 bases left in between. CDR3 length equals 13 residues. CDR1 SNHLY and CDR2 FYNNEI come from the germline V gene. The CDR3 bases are TGTGCCAGCGGGCTCGTTGGGGACTACGAGCAGTACTTC. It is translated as CASGLVGDYEQYF.

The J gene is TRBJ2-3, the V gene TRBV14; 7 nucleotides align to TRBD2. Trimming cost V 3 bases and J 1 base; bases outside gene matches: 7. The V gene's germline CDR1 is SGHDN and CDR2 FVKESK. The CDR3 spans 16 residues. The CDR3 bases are TGTGCCAGCAGCCACCTTAGCGGGTGGGGCACAGATACGCAGTATTTT. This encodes CASSHLSGWGTDTQYF.

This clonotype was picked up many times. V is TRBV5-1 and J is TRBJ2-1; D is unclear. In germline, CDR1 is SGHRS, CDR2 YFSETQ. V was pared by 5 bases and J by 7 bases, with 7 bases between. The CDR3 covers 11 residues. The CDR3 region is CASRTGNEQFF. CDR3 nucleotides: TGCGCCAGCAGAACTGGGAATGAGCAGTTCTTC.

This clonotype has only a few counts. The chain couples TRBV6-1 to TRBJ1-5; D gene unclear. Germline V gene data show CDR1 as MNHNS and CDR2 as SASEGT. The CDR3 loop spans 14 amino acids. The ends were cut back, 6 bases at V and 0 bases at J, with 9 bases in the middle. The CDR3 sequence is CASRPLSSNQPQHF. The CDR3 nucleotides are TGTGCCAGCAGGCCCCTCAGTAGCAATCAGCCCCAGCATTTT.

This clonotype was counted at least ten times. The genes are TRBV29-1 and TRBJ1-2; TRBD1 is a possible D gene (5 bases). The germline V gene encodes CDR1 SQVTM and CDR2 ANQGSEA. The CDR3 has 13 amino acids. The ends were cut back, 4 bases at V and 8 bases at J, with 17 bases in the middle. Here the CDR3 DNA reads TGCAGCGTTGGGGGCCAGCACGGGCGAGGCTACACCTTC. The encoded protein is CSVGGQHGRGYTF.